The 32 T cell receptor beta chains below all came from one sample that was sequenced in a study of read filtering for tumor transcriptome and immune sequencing (dated by TCRdb to the early 2020s). Sequenced using an Illumina HiSeq 4000. The Immunoverse kit was used to build TCR libraries from about 430 ng RNA, with molecular barcoded adaptors covering alpha/delta and beta/gamma chains. TCRdb reprocessed the public reads (quality trimming at Q25 with fastp, clone calling with MiXCR) and kept in-frame beta chains. Entries are consolidated by CDR3 protein sequence, retaining the most common genes and DNA. Recorded for this sample are around 30,000 distinct CDR3 sequences; roughly 18% of them occurred a single time. The ten largest clonotypes hold 16% of the sample. The sequencing input was a population of CD138-negative cells sorted from bone marrow. The cell subset or site label here, explained by the study, means: bone marrow mononuclear cells depleted of CD138+ plasma/myeloma cells by negative magnetic selection. These receptors came from a donor at least 40 years old with multiple myeloma.

The J gene is TRBJ1-3, the V gene TRBV12-3 or TRBV12-4, with D possibly matching TRBD1 (5 bases). Trimming removed 3 bases at V and 1 base at J, with 13 bases between. The CDR3 has 16 residues. The CDR3 here is CASSFGARRSGNTIYF. CDR3 in DNA: TGTGCCAGCAGTTTTGGGGCCCGGAGGTCTGGAAACACCATATATTTT.

At least ten counts were recorded for this clonotype. The genes are TRBV15 and TRBJ2-1; 11 nucleotides match TRBD2. With 5 bases clipped from V and 4 bases from J, the junction kept 4 bases outside the gene matches. Per the germline V gene, CDR1 is LNHNV and CDR2 is YYDKDF (reference sequence). The CDR3 is 15 residues long. The CDR3 is CATSLTSGGYNEQFF. As DNA, the CDR3 is TGTGCCACCAGCCTTACTAGCGGGGGATACAATGAGCAGTTCTTC.

This clonotype is judged medium-sized. V is TRBV5-8 and J is TRBJ2-1; the D is unclear. V gave up 6 bases and J gave up 5 bases, with 12 bases separating them. The CDR3 is 13 residues long. Germline V gene sequence: CDR1 SGHTS, CDR2 YDEGEE. CDR3 DNA sequence: TGTGCCAGCACCCTGGGTCGGAACAATGAGCAGTTCTTC. It codes for CASTLGRNNEQFF.

This clonotype was observed at least ten times. The chain joins TRBV28 to TRBJ2-5; TRBD1 might be the D (5 bases). Per the germline V gene, CDR1 is MDHEN and CDR2 is SYDVKM. The V end was cut by 8 bases, the J end by 9 bases, with 10 bases between. The CDR3 contains 10 residues. In nucleotides, the CDR3 is TGTGCCAGCGGGGCCCCTTCCCAGTACTTC. Protein sequence: CASGAPSQYF. Using reference TRBV28 and TRBJ2-5 for the parts outside the CDR3, the full variable domain is DVKVTQSSRYLVKRTGEKVFLECVQDMDHENMFWYRQDPGLGLRLIYFSYDVKMKEKGDIPEGYSVSREKKERFSLILESASTNQTSMYLCASGAPSQYFGPGTRLLVL.

In this sample, this clonotype turned up many times. The chain combines TRBV5-1 with TRBJ2-1, with D maybe TRBD2 (6 bases). The V and J ends lost 3 bases and 9 bases respectively, with 10 bases between them. Germline-derived CDR1 and CDR2 are SGHRS and YFSETQ. The CDR3 spans 12 residues. Here the CDR3 DNA reads TGCGCCAGCAGCTATAGCGGCACTGAGCAGTTCTTC. As protein: CASSYSGTEQFF.

This clonotype is a singleton in its sample. Given a much more abundant clone one base away, this may be a read error. J is TRBJ1-5 and V is TRBV20-1; TRBD1 aligns across 7 bases. The CDR3 totals 15 residues. Trimming cost V 0 bases and J 6 bases; bases outside gene matches: 8. Germline loops: CDR1 DFQATT, CDR2 SNEGSKA (reference sequence). CDR3 nucleotides: TGCAGTGCTAGAGATGTCACAGGGGACAGTCAGCCCCAGCATTTT. It specifies CSARDVTGDSQPQHF.

In this sample, this clonotype turned up many times. The V gene is TRBV6-5, the J gene TRBJ2-2; 9 nucleotides line up with TRBD2. This CDR3 comprises 15 residues. Trimming cost V 5 bases and J 4 bases; bases outside gene matches: 5. CDR1 and CDR2 (germline): MNHEY, SVGAGI. CDR3 amino acids: CASSRGTSSTGELFF. DNA of the CDR3: TGTGCCAGCAGTAGGGGGACTAGCAGCACCGGGGAGCTGTTTTTT.

Notes on this clonotype: This sequence may be a read error, since a much larger clone differs from it by one base. This sequence joins TRBV5-1 and TRBJ2-1; tentative D call: TRBD2 (5 bases). This CDR3 has 18 residues. Per the germline V gene, CDR1 is SGHRS and CDR2 is YFSETQ. Trimming took 5 bases from V and 0 from J, leaving 21 bases between them. Here the CDR3 reads CASRAGIRLEYSYNEQFF. Written as DNA, the CDR3 is TGCGCCAGCAGAGCCGGGATTAGGCTGGAGTACTCCTACAATGAGCAGTTCTTC.

This clonotype has a count of ten or more. The junction and the germline gene differ at one end; a read error may be behind it. The chain links TRBV20-1 to TRBJ1-2; 7 bases fit TRBD1. Germline lookup yields CDR1 DFQATT and CDR2 SNEGSKA (reference sequence). This CDR3 is built from 11 residues. CDR3: CSASRGTEGVF. The CDR3 region has the DNA TGCAGTGCTAGCCGTGGGACAGAAGGCGTGTTC.

About this clonotype itself: This sequence may be a read error, since a much larger clone differs from it by one base. The final CDR3 position lacks the conserved phenylalanine or tryptophan, pointing to a likely read error. The rearrangement uses TRBV29-1 and TRBJ2-1; 7 nucleotides match TRBD1. The V and J ends lost 4 bases and 6 bases, in that order; junction bases with no gene match: 9. Per the germline V gene, CDR1 is SQVTM and CDR2 is ANQGSEA. CDR3 size: 14 residues. The CDR3 sequence is CSVARGSLGNEQFL. The CDR3 DNA is TGCAGCGTTGCCAGGGGGTCCCTTGGCAATGAGCAGTTCCTC.

About this clonotype: A read error may explain this, as a much larger clone is one base away. The J gene is TRBJ1-6, the V gene TRBV7-2; D may be TRBD1 (6 bases). Germline V gives CDR1 SGHTA, CDR2 FQGNSA. The CDR3 has 15 residues. V lost 5 bases to trimming and J lost 7 bases, with 15 bases between them. CDR3 sequence: CASSLLDSLNSPLHF. CDR3 coding DNA: TGTGCCAGCAGCCTACTGGACAGCCTAAATTCACCCCTCCACTTT.

The chain employs TRBV20-1 and TRBJ2-5, with 8 bases aligning to TRBD2. The ends lost 3 bases at V and 0 bases at J; junction bases unmatched: 6. The CDR3 totals 15 residues. CDR1 is DFQATT, CDR2 SNEGSKA, per germline (reference sequence). The CDR3 region has the DNA TGCAGTGCTAGTGGGGCGGGAGGACACCAAGAGACCCAGTACTTC. This translates into CSASGAGGHQETQYF.

This clonotype was seen ten or more times. This chain uses TRBV13 with TRBJ2-1; TRBD1 or TRBD2 may be the D gene (5 bases each). Germline V gene sequence: CDR1 PRHDT, CDR2 FYEKMQ (reference sequence). The CDR3 sequence is 14 residues long. V shed 5 bases and J shed 12 bases, with 20 bases lying between them. The CDR3 protein is CASSIRDGQHGQFF. The CDR3 DNA reads TGTGCCAGCAGCATCCGGGACGGTCAACATGGGCAGTTCTTC.

Of note for this clonotype: A much bigger clone sits one base away, suggesting this may be a read error. The chain employs TRBV6-1 and TRBJ1-1; TRBD1 is a possible D gene (6 bases). The germline CDR1 and CDR2 sequences are MNHNS and SASEGT. This CDR3 contains 16 residues. DNA for the CDR3: TGTGCCAGCGGTGAAAGCGCGGGGGCGTTGAACACTGAAGCTTTCTTT. Residues: CASGESAGALNTEAFF.

The chain links TRBV27 to TRBJ2-1; perhaps D is TRBD1 or TRBD2 (5 bases each). The CDR3 is 16 residues long. CDR1 is MNHEY and CDR2 is SMNVEV in the germline V gene (reference sequence). Trimming removed 5 bases at V and 0 bases at J, with 14 bases between. The CDR3 sequence: CASSPWTGTSYNEQFF. CDR3 DNA: TGTGCCAGCAGTCCGTGGACGGGGACCTCCTACAATGAGCAGTTCTTC.

A remark on this clonotype: It may be a read error: a sequence one base away is much more abundant. This sequence joins TRBV7-2 and TRBJ1-5; TRBD1 might be the D (6 bases). The CDR3 totals 15 residues. Looked up from germline, CDR1 is SGHTA and CDR2 is FQGNSA. V lost 5 bases to trimming and J lost 2 bases, with 13 bases between them. The CDR3 loop reads CTSSPTGLGNQPQHF. The DNA for the CDR3 is TGTACCAGCAGCCCTACAGGGTTGGGCAATCAGCCCCAGCATTTT.

This clonotype was observed at least ten times. The gene calls are TRBV12-3 or TRBV12-4 and TRBJ2-6, with TRBD2 matching 8 bases. V was clipped by 8 bases and J by 0 bases; unmatched bases: 6. This CDR3 spans 16 amino acids. The CDR3 sequence: CASAQRGGSGANVLTF. DNA for the CDR3: TGTGCCAGCGCCCAACGGGGGGGCTCTGGGGCCAACGTCCTGACTTTC.

As to this clonotype: The CDR3 does not close with the conserved phenylalanine or tryptophan, likely indicating a read error. The chain carries TRBV7-9 and TRBJ2-3, with TRBD2 matching 8 bases. Per germline, CDR1 SEHNR and CDR2 FQNEAQ (reference sequence). This CDR3 is 14 amino acids long. CDR3: CASSLGLAGDTQYS. In DNA, the CDR3 is TGCGCCAGCAGTTTAGGACTAGCTGGCGATACGCAGTATTCT.

This clonotype was counted at least ten times. V and J are TRBV20-1 and TRBJ2-7, with D tentatively TRBD1 or TRBD2 (5 bases each). Trimming shortened V by 6 bases and J by 6 bases, and 15 bases separated the two germline ends. The CDR3 covers 12 residues. Germline values: CDR1 DFQATT, CDR2 SNEGSKA (reference sequence). The CDR3 reads CSARRGVGEQYF. CDR3 coding DNA: TGCAGTGCCAGACGAGGGGTCGGCGAGCAGTACTTC.

This clonotype was seen repeatedly, ten times or more. The CDR3 nucleotides are TGCAGTGCAGCTCGGGACAGGGCCTACAATGAGCAGTTCTTC. Its protein product is CSAARDRAYNEQFF. The J gene is TRBJ2-1, the V gene TRBV20-1; 9 bases map to TRBD1. The CDR3 runs 14 residues. Germline V gene data show CDR1 as DFQATT and CDR2 as SNEGSKA (reference sequence). J gave up 2 bases and V 6 bases, and 5 bases lay outside the gene matches.

This clonotype turned up a few times. This clone may be a read error of a much larger clone one base away. The V gene is TRBV7-8, the J gene TRBJ2-2; 10 bases agree with TRBD2. This CDR3 contains 18 residues. The germline CDR1 and CDR2 sequences are SGHVS and FQNEAQ. CDR3 sequence (DNA): TGTGCCAGCAGCTTGGCCGGGGGAGCGGGGGGGCTCACCGGGGGGCTGTTTTTT. This translates into CASSLAGGAGGLTGGLFF.

By frequency in the sample, this clonotype is medium-sized. Written as DNA, the CDR3 is TGCGCCAGCAGCTTGGCCGTAACGACAGGGTTCGAGAATGAGCAGTTCTTC. Amino acids: CASSLAVTTGFENEQFF. This chain connects TRBV5-1 to TRBJ2-1; TRBD1 agrees at 7 bases. Germline V gives CDR1 SGHRS, CDR2 YFSETQ. This CDR3 region has 17 residues. J gave up 7 bases and V 0 bases, and 13 bases lay outside the gene matches.

This clonotype was recorded a few times. The chain couples TRBV18 to TRBJ2-1; 9 nucleotides align to TRBD1. Germline CDR1 KGHSH, CDR2 LQKENI. This CDR3 has 16 amino acids. V dropped 4 bases and J dropped 8; count of bases not matched to a gene: 12. CDR3: CASSLNRDRESDEQFF. CDR3 in DNA: TGTGCCAGCTCACTAAACCGGGACAGGGAGTCGGATGAGCAGTTCTTC.

A remark on this clonotype: The junction does not match germline at one end; this may be a read error. The J gene is TRBJ2-7, the V gene TRBV20-1; D not resolved. Germline loops: CDR1 DFQATT, CDR2 SNEGSKA (reference sequence). This CDR3 has 16 residues. CDR3 sequence reads: CSARDVTSPSSYERYF. The CDR3 region has the DNA TGCAGTGCTAGAGACGTCACAAGCCCCAGCTCCTACGAGCGGTACTTC.

As for this clonotype: One end of the junction fails to match germline, which may point to a read error. This chain connects TRBV7-9 to TRBJ1-2; D gene uncertain. Germline CDR1 reads SEHNR; CDR2 reads FQNEAQ (reference sequence). CDR3 length: 14 amino acids. The CDR3 here is CASSLGWRNYGCTF. CDR3 nucleotide sequence: TGTGCCAGCAGCTTGGGGTGGCGCAACTATGGCTGCACCTTC.

This clonotype has a count of ten or more. The chain combines TRBV20-1 with TRBJ2-3; the match to TRBD1 covers 7 bases. This CDR3 contains 14 residues. The germline V gene has CDR1 DFQATT and CDR2 SNEGSKA (reference sequence). V trimming: 6 bases; J trimming: 4 bases; junction bases outside the gene matches: 10. The CDR3 nucleotides read TGCAGTGCCTCGGGACAGCCCCGGGCAGATACGCAGTATTTT. It specifies CSASGQPRADTQYF.

This clonotype has only a few counts. Mismatch with germline at one junction end may stem from a read error. The J gene is TRBJ2-7, the V gene TRBV4-3; maybe TRBD1 (5 bases). CDR1 and CDR2 (germline): LGHNA, YSLEER. This CDR3 is built from 15 residues. The CDR3 protein is CASSQGWGGSYEQYF. CDR3 nucleotides: TGTGCCAGCAGCCAAGGGTGGGGCGGCTCCTACGAGCAGTACTTC.

There are many counts of this clonotype. This chain uses TRBV6-5 with TRBJ1-4; TRBD1 matches at 7 bases. The CDR3 totals 15 residues. Germline CDR1 MNHEY, CDR2 SVGAGI. With V trimmed by 6 bases and J by 8 bases, 12 bases remained unmatched. The CDR3 region is CASRPTRGLEEKLFF. The CDR3 DNA sequence: TGTGCCAGCAGGCCGACAAGGGGGCTAGAGGAAAAACTGTTTTTT.

By share, this clonotype ranks as medium-sized. The chain has TRBV28 and TRBJ2-1; 7 bases map to TRBD1. Germline V gives CDR1 MDHEN, CDR2 SYDVKM. J gave up 4 bases and V 6 bases, and 12 bases lay outside the gene matches. The CDR3 runs 16 residues. CDR3 bases: TGTGCCAGCAGGGGACAGCTACTAGAGCCGTACAATGAGCAGTTCTTC. It codes for CASRGQLLEPYNEQFF.

This clonotype was picked up a small number of times. The rearrangement joins TRBV5-5 to TRBJ2-3, with 11 bases that match TRBD2. Germline V gene sequence: CDR1 SGHKS, CDR2 YYEKEE (reference sequence). The CDR3 sequence is 16 residues long. With V trimmed by 2 bases and J by 2 bases, 4 bases remained unmatched. CDR3 amino acids: CASSFSGGELTDTQYF. As DNA, the CDR3 is TGTGCCAGCAGCTTTAGCGGGGGGGAGCTCACAGATACGCAGTATTTT.

This clonotype was counted at least ten times. V usage is TRBV6-1 and J usage is TRBJ1-2, with D unresolved. Trimming pared 7 bases from V and 0 bases from J, leaving 6 bases between. Germline-derived CDR1 and CDR2 are MNHNS and SASEGT. The CDR3 contains 12 residues. The CDR3 loop reads CASTDANYGYTF. CDR3 DNA sequence: TGTGCCAGCACGGATGCTAACTATGGCTACACCTTC.

This clonotype was seen ten or more times. The CDR3 DNA is TGTGCCAGCCGCCGGGGGGCTGGTGAAGCTTTCTTT. Translation gives CASRRGAGEAFF. The chain uses TRBV6-6 and TRBJ1-1, with D perhaps TRBD1 (6 bases). V dropped 8 bases and J dropped 7 bases, with 14 bases sitting between them. This CDR3 region has 12 residues. CDR1 is MNHNY, CDR2 SVGAGI, per germline (reference sequence).